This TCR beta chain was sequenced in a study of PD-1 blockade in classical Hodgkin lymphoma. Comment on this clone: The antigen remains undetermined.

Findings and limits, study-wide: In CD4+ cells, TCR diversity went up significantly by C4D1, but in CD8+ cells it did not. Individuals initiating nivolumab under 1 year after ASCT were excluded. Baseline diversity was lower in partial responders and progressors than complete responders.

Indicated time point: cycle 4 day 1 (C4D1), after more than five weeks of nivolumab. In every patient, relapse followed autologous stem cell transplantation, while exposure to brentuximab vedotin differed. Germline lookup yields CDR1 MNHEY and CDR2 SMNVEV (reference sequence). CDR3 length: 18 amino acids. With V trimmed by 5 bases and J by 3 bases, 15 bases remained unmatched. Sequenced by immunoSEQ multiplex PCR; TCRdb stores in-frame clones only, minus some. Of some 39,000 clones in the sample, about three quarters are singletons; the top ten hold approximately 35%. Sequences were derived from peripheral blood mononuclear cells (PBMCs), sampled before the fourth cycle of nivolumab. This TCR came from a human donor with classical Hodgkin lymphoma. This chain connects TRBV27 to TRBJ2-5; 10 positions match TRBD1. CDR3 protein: CASSPLTGGAYSKETQYF. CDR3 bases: TGTGCCAGCAGTCCTCTGACAGGGGGCGCTTATTCGAAAGAGACCCAGTACTTC.